The T cell receptor (beta chain) under discussion was sequenced for a study of T-cell reconstitution after alpha-beta-depleted transplantation in children. Whole-study findings and limits: Where some patients showed high TCRbeta diversity at day 60, it came from recipient T cells and thymic progenitors that had survived. One year post-transplant, T-cell counts and diversity were largely derived from T cells produced anew. Roughly two months post-transplant, alpha-beta T cells reportedly originated from several hundred graft clones that had expanded.

A library of TCRbeta sequences, prepared with unique molecular identifiers, was generated. TCRdb independently ran MiXCR on the PCR reads; one entry per CDR3 protein. There are 580,000 or so distinct CDR3 sequences in the sample; more than 20% occur only once, and approximately 14% lies in the top ten. There are many counts of this clonotype. Its antigen is not identified. The V end was cut by 6 bases, the J end by 0 bases, with 13 bases between. Germline V gives CDR1 MNHNY, CDR2 SVGAGI (reference sequence). The CDR3 covers 15 residues. The source was PBMCs, mostly from graft donor cells, collected 360 days after TCRalphabeta/CD19-depleted stem cell transplant. The source of this sequence is a boy in the first two years of life who had a stem cell transplant for acute myeloid leukemia, so the T cells may come from the graft donor. The V gene is TRBV6-6, the J gene TRBJ2-3, with TRBD1 as a possible D gene (6 bases). The CDR3 DNA reads TGTGCCAGCAGCCGCGACAGGAAAAGCACAGATACGCAGTATTTT. It translates to CASSRDRKSTDTQYF.